In its sample, the clone carrying this TCR beta chain was seen a few times. Vbeta (60) and Jbeta (13) primers were used in the PCR. TCRdb's table, derived via immunoSEQ multiplex PCR, lists solely in-frame clones and lacks some. The sample contains some 200,000 clones, 65% to 85% of which appear only once. This entry belongs to a study of cytomegalovirus exposure and HLA in healthy donors. From germline, CDR1 is MGHRA and CDR2 YSYEKL. Deletions cut 0 bases from V and 4 bases from J, with 9 bases between. There are 14 residues in the CDR3. Sequenced sample: PBMCs. The genes are TRBV4-1 and TRBJ1-2, with D possibly matching TRBD1 (6 bases). The source of this sequence is a boy between 2 and 15 years old in good health and CMV-seronegative. The CDR3 sequence: CASSQEIQGYGYTF. In nucleotides, the CDR3 is TGCGCCAGCAGCCAAGAGATACAGGGCTATGGCTACACCTTC.